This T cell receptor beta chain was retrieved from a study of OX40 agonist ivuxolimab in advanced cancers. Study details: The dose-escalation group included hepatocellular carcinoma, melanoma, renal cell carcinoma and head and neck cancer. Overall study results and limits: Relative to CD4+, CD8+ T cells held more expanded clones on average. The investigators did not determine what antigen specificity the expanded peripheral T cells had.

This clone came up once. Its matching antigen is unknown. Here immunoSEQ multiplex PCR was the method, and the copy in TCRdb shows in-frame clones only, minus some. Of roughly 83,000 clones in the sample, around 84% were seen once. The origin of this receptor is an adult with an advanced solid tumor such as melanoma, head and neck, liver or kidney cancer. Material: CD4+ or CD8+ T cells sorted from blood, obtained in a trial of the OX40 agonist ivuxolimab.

The CDR3: CASSWGQGGTDTQYF. The CDR3 DNA sequence: TGTGCCAGCAGTTGGGGACAGGGAGGCACAGATACGCAGTATTTT. This chain joins TRBV2 and TRBJ2-3, with TRBD1 matching over 9 bases. V lost 5 bases to trimming and J lost 1 base; unmatched junction nucleotides: 4. This CDR3 comprises 15 residues. Germline V gene lookup returns CDR1 SNHLY and CDR2 FYNNEI. Variable domain in full (rest from reference TRBV2 and TRBJ2-3): EPEVTQTPSHQVTQMGQEVILRCVPISNHLYFYWYRQILGQKVEFLVSFYNNEISEKSEIFDDQFSVERPDGSNFTLKIRSTKLEDSAMYFCASSWGQGGTDTQYFGPGTRLTVL.